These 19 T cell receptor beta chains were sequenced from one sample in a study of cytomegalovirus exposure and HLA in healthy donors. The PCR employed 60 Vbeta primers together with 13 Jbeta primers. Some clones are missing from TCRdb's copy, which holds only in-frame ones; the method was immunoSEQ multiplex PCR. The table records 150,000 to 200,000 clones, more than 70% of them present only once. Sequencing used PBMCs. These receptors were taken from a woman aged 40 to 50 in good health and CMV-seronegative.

DNA of the CDR3: TGTGCCAGTCGGGGGGGAGAGACCCAGTACTTC. Its protein is CASRGGETQYF. This sequence joins TRBV4-2 and TRBJ2-5; TRBD2 matches at 8 bases. The CDR3 contains 11 residues. The junction had 1 base not matched to a gene; V was cut back by 9 bases and J by 4 bases. CDR1 and CDR2 from the germline V gene are LGHNA and YNFKEQ.

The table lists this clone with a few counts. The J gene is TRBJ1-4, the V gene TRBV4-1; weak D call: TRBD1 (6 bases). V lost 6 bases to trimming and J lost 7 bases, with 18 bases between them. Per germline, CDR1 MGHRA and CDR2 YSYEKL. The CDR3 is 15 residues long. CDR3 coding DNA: TGCGCCAGCAGATTAGCGAGGGGAGGGGGTGAAAAACTGTTTTTT. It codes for CASRLARGGGEKLFF.

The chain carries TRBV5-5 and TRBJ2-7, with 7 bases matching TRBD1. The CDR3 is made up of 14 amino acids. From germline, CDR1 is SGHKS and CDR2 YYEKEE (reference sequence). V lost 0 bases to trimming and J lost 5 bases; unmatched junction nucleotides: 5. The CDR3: CASSLGAGTDEQYV. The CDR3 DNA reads TGTGCCAGCAGCTTGGGGGCAGGGACAGACGAGCAGTACGTC.

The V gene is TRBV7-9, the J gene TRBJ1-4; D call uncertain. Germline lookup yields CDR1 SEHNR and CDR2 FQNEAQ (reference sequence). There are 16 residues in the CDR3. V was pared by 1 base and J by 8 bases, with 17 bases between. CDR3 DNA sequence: TGTGCCAGCAGCTTAGTGGCTCGGCTCGAGGGAGAAAAACTGTTTTTT. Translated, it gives CASSLVARLEGEKLFF.

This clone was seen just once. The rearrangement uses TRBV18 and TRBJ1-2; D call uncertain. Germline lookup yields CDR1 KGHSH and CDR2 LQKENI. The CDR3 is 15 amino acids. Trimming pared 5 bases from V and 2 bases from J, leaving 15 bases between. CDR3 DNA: TGTGCCAGCTCATATAGTCCAAACTCAAACTATGGCTACACCTTC. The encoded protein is CASSYSPNSNYGYTF. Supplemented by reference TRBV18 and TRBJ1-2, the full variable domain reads NAGVMQNPRHLVRRRGQEARLRCSPMKGHSHVYWYRQLPEEGLKFMVYLQKENIIDESGMPKERFSAEFPKEGPSILRIQQVVRGDSAAYFCASSYSPNSNYGYTFGSGTRLTVV.

CDR3 bases: TGTGCCAGCAGCTTCCGGACAGGGAACACCGGGGAGCTGTTTTTT. Translation: CASSFRTGNTGELFF. J is TRBJ2-2 and V is TRBV11-3, with 7 positions matching TRBD1. Germline-derived CDR1 and CDR2 are SGHNT and YENEEA. V dropped 3 bases and J dropped 1; count of bases not matched to a gene: 2. The CDR3 covers 15 residues.

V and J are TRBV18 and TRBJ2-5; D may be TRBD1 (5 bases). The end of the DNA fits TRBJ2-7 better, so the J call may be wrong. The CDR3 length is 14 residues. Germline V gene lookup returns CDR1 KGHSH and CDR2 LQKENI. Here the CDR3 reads CASSPDDSSYEQYF. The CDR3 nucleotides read TGTGCCAGCTCACCGGACGACAGCTCCTACGAGCAGTACTTC.

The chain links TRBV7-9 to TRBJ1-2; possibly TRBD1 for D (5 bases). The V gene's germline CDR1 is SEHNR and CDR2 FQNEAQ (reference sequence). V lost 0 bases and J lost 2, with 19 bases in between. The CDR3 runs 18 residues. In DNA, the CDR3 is TGTGCCAGCAGCTTAGCCACCGGCGGGGCAGGTGGGAACTATGGCTACACCTTC. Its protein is CASSLATGGAGGNYGYTF.

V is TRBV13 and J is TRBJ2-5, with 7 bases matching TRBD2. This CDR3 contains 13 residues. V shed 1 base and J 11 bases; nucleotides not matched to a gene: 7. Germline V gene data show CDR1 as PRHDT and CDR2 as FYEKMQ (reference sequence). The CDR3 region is CASSLEGAGEQYF. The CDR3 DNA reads TGTGCCAGCAGCTTAGAAGGGGCGGGGGAGCAGTACTTC.

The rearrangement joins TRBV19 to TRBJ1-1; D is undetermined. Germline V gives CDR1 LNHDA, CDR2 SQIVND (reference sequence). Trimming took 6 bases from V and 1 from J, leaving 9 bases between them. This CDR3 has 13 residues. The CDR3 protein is CASSDTQNTEAFF. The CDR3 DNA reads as TGTGCCAGTAGCGACACCCAGAACACTGAAGCTTTCTTT.

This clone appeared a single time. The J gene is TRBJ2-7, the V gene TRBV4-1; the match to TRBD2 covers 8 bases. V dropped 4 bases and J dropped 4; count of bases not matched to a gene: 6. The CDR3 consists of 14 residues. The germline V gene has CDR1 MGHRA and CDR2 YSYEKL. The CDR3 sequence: CASSPSGSGYEQYV. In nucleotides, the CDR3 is TGCGCCAGCAGCCCCAGCGGGAGTGGATACGAGCAGTACGTC.

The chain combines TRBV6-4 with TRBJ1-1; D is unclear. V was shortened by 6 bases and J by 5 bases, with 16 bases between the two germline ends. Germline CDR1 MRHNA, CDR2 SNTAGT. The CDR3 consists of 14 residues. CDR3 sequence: CASRREGRWTEAFF. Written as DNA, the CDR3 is TGTGCCAGCAGAAGGGAGGGCCGGTGGACTGAAGCTTTCTTT.

The DNA of the CDR3 is TGTGCCTGGAGTCCAGGACTAGGTTATAATGAGCAGTTCTTC. Translated: CAWSPGLGYNEQFF. The chain couples TRBV30 to TRBJ2-1; TRBD2 agrees at 7 bases. Trimming removed 2 bases from V and 7 bases from J; junction bases left unmatched: 8. Looked up from germline, CDR1 is GTSNPN and CDR2 is SVGIG (reference sequence). The CDR3 is made up of 14 amino acids.

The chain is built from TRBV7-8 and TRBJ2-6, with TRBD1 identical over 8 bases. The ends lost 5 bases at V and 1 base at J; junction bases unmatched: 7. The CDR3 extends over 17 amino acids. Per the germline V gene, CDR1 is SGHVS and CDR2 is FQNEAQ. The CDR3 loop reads CASSPRTGQSGANVLTF. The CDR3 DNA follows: TGTGCCAGCAGCCCCCGGACAGGGCAATCTGGGGCCAACGTCCTGACTTTC.

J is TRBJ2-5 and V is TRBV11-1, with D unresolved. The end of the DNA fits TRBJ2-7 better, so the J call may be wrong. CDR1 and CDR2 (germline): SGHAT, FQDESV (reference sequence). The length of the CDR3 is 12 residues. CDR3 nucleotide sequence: TGTGCCAGCAGGGTCGGGTCCTACGAGCAGTACTTC. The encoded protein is CASRVGSYEQYF.

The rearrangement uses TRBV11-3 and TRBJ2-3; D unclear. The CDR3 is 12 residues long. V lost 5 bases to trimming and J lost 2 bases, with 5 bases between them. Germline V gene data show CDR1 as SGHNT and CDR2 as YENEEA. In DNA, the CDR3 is TGTGCCAGCAGCCAAAACACAGATACGCAGTATTTT. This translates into CASSQNTDTQYF.

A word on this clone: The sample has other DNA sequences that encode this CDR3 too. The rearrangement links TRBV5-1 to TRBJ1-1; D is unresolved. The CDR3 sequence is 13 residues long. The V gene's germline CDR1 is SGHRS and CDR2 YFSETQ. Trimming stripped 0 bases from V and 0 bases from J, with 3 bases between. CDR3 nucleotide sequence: TGCGCCAGCAGCTTGGCAGTGAACACTGAAGCTTTCTTT. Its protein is CASSLAVNTEAFF. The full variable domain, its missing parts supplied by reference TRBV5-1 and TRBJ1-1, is KAGVTQTPRYLIKTRGQQVTLSCSPISGHRSVSWYQQTPGQGLQFLFEYFSETQRNKGNFPGRFSGRQFSNSRSEMNVSTLELGDSALYLCASSLAVNTEAFFGQGTRLTVV.

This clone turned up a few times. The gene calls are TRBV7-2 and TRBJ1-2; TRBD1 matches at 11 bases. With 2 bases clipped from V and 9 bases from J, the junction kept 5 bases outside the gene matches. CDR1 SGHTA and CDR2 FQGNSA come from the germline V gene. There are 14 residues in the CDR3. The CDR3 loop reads CASSLSGTGGSYTF. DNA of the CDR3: TGTGCCAGCAGCTTATCCGGGACAGGGGGTAGCTACACCTTC.

The DNA for the CDR3 is TGTGCCAGCAGTTCCACCACTAGCGGGAGGGCCTTATCCTACAATGAGCAGTTCTTC. Its translation is CASSSTTSGRALSYNEQFF. The V gene is TRBV27, the J gene TRBJ2-1; 13 bases line up with TRBD2. The CDR3 runs 19 residues. V dropped 4 bases and J dropped 1; count of bases not matched to a gene: 10. Germline V CDR1 and CDR2: MNHEY, SMNVEV (reference sequence).